These 3 T cell receptor beta chains share one sample of origin, sequenced in a study of T cell changes during pregnancy in multiple sclerosis. Here immunoSEQ multiplex PCR was the method, and the copy in TCRdb shows in-frame clones only, minus some. The data contain 55,000 to 65,000 clones, 93% of them singletons. This specimen consisted of CD4+ T cells from peripheral blood mononuclear cells, obtained before pregnancy. Receptors were obtained from a female donor with multiple sclerosis, enrolled in a pregnancy study.

J is TRBJ2-7 and V is TRBV27, with TRBD1 identical over 8 bases. The junction had 8 bases not matched to a gene; V was cut back by 8 bases and J by 2 bases. The CDR3 consists of 14 residues. The V gene's germline CDR1 is MNHEY and CDR2 SMNVEV (reference sequence). CDR3 sequence: CASRRTGRTYEQYF. In DNA, the CDR3 is TGTGCCAGCCGACGGACAGGGAGGACCTACGAGCAGTACTTC.

The V and J genes are TRBV9 and TRBJ1-3; no clear D. Trimming took 2 bases from V and 4 from J, leaving 13 bases between them. Germline V gene lookup returns CDR1 SGDLS and CDR2 YYNGEE. The CDR3 spans 15 residues. CDR3 DNA: TGTGCCAGCAGCGTCGAAGGGAGCCCCGGAAACACCATATATTTT. Protein: CASSVEGSPGNTIYF. The full variable domain, completed using reference TRBV9 and TRBJ1-3, is DSGVTQTPKHLITATGQRVTLRCSPRSGDLSVYWYQQSLDQGLQFLIQYYNGEERAKGNILERFSAQQFPDLHSELNLSSLELGDSALYFCASSVEGSPGNTIYFGEGSWLTVV.

The gene calls are TRBV19 and TRBJ2-1, with 7 positions matching TRBD2. CDR3 length: 14 residues. Germline trimming cut 3 bases from V and 5 bases from J; bases unmatched to any gene: 4. Germline V gives CDR1 LNHDA, CDR2 SQIVND (reference sequence). The CDR3 DNA sequence: TGTGCCAGTAGTATCTTGCTAGCGGACAATGAGCAGTTCTTC. This gives the protein CASSILLADNEQFF.